This T cell receptor beta chain was sequenced for a study of CD8+CD57+ T cells in acquired aplastic anemia. The CDR3 length is 14 residues. Germline V lookup: CDR1 KGHSH, CDR2 LQKENI. Trimming cost V 4 bases and J 10 bases; bases outside gene matches: 11. For CDR3 and TCR beta VDJ profiling, genomic DNA was the template used. TCRdb re-analysed the reads in MiXCR, keeping a single row per CDR3 protein. Of about 48,000 distinct CDR3 sequences in the sample, approximately 72% were seen once. This TCR came from a human donor in good health, serving as a control. The chain couples TRBV18 to TRBJ1-2; 8 nucleotides match TRBD1. The sample consisted of sorted CD4+, CD8+, or CD8+CD57+ T cells (not recorded which) from PBMCs. Here the CDR3 reads CASSLSWGQEVYTF. As DNA, the CDR3 is TGTGCCAGCTCACTCAGCTGGGGACAGGAAGTCTACACCTTC.